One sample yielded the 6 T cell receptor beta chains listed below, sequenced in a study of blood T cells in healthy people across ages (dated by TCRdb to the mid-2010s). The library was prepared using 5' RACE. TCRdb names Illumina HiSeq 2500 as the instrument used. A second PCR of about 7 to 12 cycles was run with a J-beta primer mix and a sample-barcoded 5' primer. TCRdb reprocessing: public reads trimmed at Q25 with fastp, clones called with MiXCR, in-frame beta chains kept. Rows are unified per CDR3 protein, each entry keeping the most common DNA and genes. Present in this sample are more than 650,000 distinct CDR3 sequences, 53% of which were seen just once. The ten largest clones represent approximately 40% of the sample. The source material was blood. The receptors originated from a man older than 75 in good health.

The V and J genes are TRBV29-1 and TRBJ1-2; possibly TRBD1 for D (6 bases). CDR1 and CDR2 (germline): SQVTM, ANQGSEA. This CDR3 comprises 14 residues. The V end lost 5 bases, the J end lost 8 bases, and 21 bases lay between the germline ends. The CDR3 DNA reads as TGCAGCGTTTCACCGAGACAGGCTCCCCAGGGCTACACCTTC. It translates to CSVSPRQAPQGYTF.

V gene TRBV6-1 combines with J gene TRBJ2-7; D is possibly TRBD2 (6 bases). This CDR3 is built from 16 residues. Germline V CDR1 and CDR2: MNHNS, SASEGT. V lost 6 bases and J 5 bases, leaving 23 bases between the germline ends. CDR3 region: CASRRAFGGGTDEQYF. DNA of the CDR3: TGTGCCAGCAGGAGGGCCTTTGGGGGAGGTACCGACGAGCAGTACTTC.

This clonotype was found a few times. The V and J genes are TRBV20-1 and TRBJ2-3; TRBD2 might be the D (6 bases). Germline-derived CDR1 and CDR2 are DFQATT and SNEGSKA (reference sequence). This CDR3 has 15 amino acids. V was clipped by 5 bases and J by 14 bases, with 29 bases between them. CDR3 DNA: TGCAGTGCTTCTCTGGGACTGGAGAAGGGCAGATACGCGTATTTT. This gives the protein CSASLGLEKGRYAYF.

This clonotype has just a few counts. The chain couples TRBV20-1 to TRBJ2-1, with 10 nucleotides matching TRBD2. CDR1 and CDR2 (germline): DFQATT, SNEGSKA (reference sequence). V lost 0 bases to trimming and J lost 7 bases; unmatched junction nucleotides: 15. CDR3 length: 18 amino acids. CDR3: CSARESQGWLAGANEQFF. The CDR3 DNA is TGCAGTGCTAGAGAGAGTCAGGGATGGCTAGCGGGGGCTAATGAGCAGTTCTTC.

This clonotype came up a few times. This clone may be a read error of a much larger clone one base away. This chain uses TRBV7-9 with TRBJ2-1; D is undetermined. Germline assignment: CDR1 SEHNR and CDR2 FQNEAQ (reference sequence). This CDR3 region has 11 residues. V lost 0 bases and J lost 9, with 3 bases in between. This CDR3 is CASSLASEQFF. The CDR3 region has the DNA TGTGCCAGCAGCTTAGCCAGTGAGCAGTTCTTC. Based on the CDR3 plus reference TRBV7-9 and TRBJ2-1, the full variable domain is DTGVSQNPRHKITKRGQNVTFRCDPISEHNRLYWYRQTLGQGPEFLTYFQNEAQLEKSRLLSDRFSAERPKGSFSTLEIQRTEQGDSAMYLCASSLASEQFFGPGTRLTVL.

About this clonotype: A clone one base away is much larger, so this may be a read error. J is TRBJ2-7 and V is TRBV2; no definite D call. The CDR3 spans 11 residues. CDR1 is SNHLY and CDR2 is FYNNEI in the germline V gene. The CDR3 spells CASSVAYERYF. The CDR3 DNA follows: TGTGCCAGCAGTGTTGCCTACGAGCGGTACTTC.